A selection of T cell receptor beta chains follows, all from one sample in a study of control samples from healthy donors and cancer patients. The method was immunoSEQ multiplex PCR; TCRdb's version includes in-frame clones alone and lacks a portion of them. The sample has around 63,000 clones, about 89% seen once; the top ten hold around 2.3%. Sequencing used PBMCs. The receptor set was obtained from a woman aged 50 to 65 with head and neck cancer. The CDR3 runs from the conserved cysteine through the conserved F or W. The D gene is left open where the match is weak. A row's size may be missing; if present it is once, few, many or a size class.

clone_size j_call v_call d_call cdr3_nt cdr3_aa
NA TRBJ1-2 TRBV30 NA TGTGCCTGGAGTCCCCGCGGAGGTGGCTACACCTTC CAWSPRGGGYTF
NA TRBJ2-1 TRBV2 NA TGTGCCAGCAGTGACCTAGGTGGGAACTACAATGAGCAGTTCTTC CASSDLGGNYNEQFF
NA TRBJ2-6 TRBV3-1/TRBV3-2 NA TGTGCCAGCAGCCAAGGAGGCCCTGGGGCCAACGTCCTGACTTTC CASSQGGPGANVLTF
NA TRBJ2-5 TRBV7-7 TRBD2 TGTGCCAGCAGCCCAACGGGGCGGGGGGGCCCGGAGACCCAGTACTTC CASSPTGRGGPETQYF
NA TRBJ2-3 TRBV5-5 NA TGTGCCAGCAGCTTACAGACAGATACGCAGTATTTT CASSLQTDTQYF
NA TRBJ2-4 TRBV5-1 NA TGCGCCAGCAGCGAAGGGACTTTCCTAGCCAAAAACATTCAGTACTTC CASSEGTFLAKNIQYF
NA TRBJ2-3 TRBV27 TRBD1 TGTGCCAGCAGTTTATATCAGGGGGCCACAGATACGCAGTATTTT CASSLYQGATDTQYF
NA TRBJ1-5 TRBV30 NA TGTGCCTGGAGTAGGACAGCGAATCAGCCCCAGCATTTT CAWSRTANQPQHF
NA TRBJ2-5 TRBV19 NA TGTGCCAGTAGTATGAGCAGCCAAGAGACCCAGTACTTC CASSMSSQETQYF
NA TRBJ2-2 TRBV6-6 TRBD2 TGTGCCAGCAGCCTCCTGACTAGCGGGGAGGAGCTGTTTTTT CASSLLTSGEELFF
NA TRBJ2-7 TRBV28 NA TGTGCCAGCAGTTTAGGGGGTGGCTACGAGCAGTACTTC CASSLGGGYEQYF
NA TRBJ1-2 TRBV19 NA TGTGCCAGTAGTGGGGCGCGGACAGAAGGTGGCTACACCTTC CASSGARTEGGYTF
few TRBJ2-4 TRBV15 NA TGTGCCACCAGCAGAGAGAAGACACAACAGTACTTC CATSREKTQQYF
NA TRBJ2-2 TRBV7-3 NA TGTGCCAGCAGCCTCGACGGGAACACCGGGGAGCTGTTTTTT CASSLDGNTGELFF
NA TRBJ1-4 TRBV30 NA TGTGCCTGGAGAGGTAATGAAAAACTGTTTTTT CAWRGNEKLFF
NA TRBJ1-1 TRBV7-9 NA TGTGCCAGCAGCTTAGTTGCTGAAGCTTTCTTT CASSLVAEAFF
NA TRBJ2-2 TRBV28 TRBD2 TGTGCCAGCAGTTTGTTATCCAGCGGGGGAACCGGGGAGCTGTTTTTT CASSLLSSGGTGELFF
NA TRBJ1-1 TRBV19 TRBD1 TGTGCCACCCGACAGGGAGCTGAAGCTTTCTTT CATRQGAEAFF
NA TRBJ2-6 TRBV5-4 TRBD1 TGTGCCAGCAGCGCCACAGGGGCTGGGGCCAACGTCCTGACTTTC CASSATGAGANVLTF
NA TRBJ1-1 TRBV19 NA TGTGCCAGTATGCGGACAGCTTTGAACACTGAAGCTTTCTTT CASMRTALNTEAFF
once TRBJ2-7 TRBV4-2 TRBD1 TGTGCCAGCAGCCAGGGTGCCATGGGACAGTCATCCTACGAGCAGTACTTC CASSQGAMGQSSYEQYF
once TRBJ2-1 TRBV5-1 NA TGCGCCAGCAGCACGAGACAGAGCTCCTACAATGAGCAGTTCTTC CASSTRQSSYNEQFF
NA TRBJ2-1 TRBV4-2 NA TGTGCCAGCAGCCAAGACTATCACTACAATGAGCAGTTCTTC CASSQDYHYNEQFF
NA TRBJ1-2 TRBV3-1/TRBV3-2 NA TGTGCCAGCAGCCAAGATCGGACAGCCAACTATGGCTACACCTTC CASSQDRTANYGYTF
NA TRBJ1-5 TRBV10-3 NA TGTGCCATCAGTGAGTCGAAGGGGCAGGTGGGTCAGCCCCAGCATTTT CAISESKGQVGQPQHF